A single sample gave rise to the 16 T cell receptor beta chains below, sequenced in a study of blood T cell repertoires in COVID-19. Data came from immunoSEQ multiplex PCR; TCRdb stores just in-frame clones and leaves some out. The repertoire holds approximately 250,000 clones, with approximately 87% as singletons. The sequencing sample was made of peripheral blood. These receptors originate from a human donor in a cohort sampled during active COVID-19.

This clone was recorded a few times. The rearrangement links TRBV6-1 to TRBJ2-1; D not resolved. Trimming shortened V by 3 bases and J by 5 bases, and 8 bases separated the two germline ends. The germline gives CDR1 MNHNS, CDR2 SASEGT. This CDR3 comprises 13 residues. CDR3 DNA sequence: TGTGCCAGCAGTGAGAGGCAGAACAATGAGCAGTTCTTC. It yields the protein CASSERQNNEQFF.

In DNA form, the CDR3 reads TGTGCCAGCAGGAAGCGGGACGGCAACACTGAAGCTTTCTTT. Amino acid sequence: CASRKRDGNTEAFF. This rearrangement joins TRBV7-2 to TRBJ1-1; D perhaps matches TRBD1 (5 bases). Germline V CDR1 and CDR2: SGHTA, FQGNSA. The CDR3 runs to 14 residues. The V and J ends lost 6 bases and 2 bases respectively, with 13 bases between them.

This clone was observed once. This chain connects TRBV19 to TRBJ1-6, with D maybe TRBD1 (5 bases). V lost 9 bases and J lost 5, with 14 bases in between. The CDR3 loop spans 14 amino acids. The germline CDR1 and CDR2 sequences are LNHDA and SQIVND (reference sequence). The CDR3 nucleotides read TGTGCCAGCAAGACAGTGGCGAATAATTCACCCCTCCACTTT. It specifies CASKTVANNSPLHF.

The chain has TRBV19 and TRBJ2-1; weak D call: TRBD2 (5 bases). The CDR3 consists of 15 residues. The germline V and J ends were trimmed by 2 bases and 7 bases, with 15 bases remaining between them. Germline CDR1 and CDR2: LNHDA and SQIVND (reference sequence). The CDR3: CASSIYANRGNEQFF. CDR3 DNA: TGTGCCAGTAGTATATACGCTAATCGGGGAAATGAGCAGTTCTTC.

DNA of the CDR3: TGTGCCAGCAGCCCCGGACAGCCGAACTATGGCTACACCTTC. This translates into CASSPGQPNYGYTF. The chain employs TRBV25-1 and TRBJ1-2; D is possibly TRBD1 (6 bases). Germline V gene data show CDR1 as MGHDK and CDR2 as SYGVNS. V was cut by 6 bases and J by 2 bases, with 13 bases left in between. CDR3 size: 14 residues.

This clone was found once. V usage is TRBV6-5 and J usage is TRBJ2-5; TRBD2 agrees at 11 bases. V trimming: 5 bases; J trimming: 5 bases; junction bases outside the gene matches: 7. There are 15 residues in the CDR3. Germline CDR1 MNHEY, CDR2 SVGAGI. CDR3: CASSPTSGKSETQYF. Written as DNA, the CDR3 is TGTGCCAGCAGTCCGACTAGCGGGAAATCGGAGACCCAGTACTTC.

The V gene is TRBV9, the J gene TRBJ2-3; maybe TRBD1 (5 bases). This CDR3 has 15 amino acids. V gave up 0 bases and J gave up 3 bases, with 11 bases separating them. In germline, CDR1 is SGDLS, CDR2 YYNGEE. The chain's CDR3 is CASSVEGVWTDTQYF. CDR3 bases: TGTGCCAGCAGCGTAGAAGGGGTTTGGACAGATACGCAGTATTTT.

The rearrangement links TRBV6-2 or TRBV6-3 to TRBJ2-3, with 8 bases identical to TRBD2. This CDR3 is built from 19 residues. The germline CDR1 and CDR2 sequences are MNHEY and SVGEGT. The trim removed 4 bases at V and 5 bases at J, leaving 20 bases unmatched. The CDR3 sequence is CASSSHTPGLAPGGDTQYF. CDR3 DNA: TGTGCCAGCAGTTCCCACACCCCTGGACTAGCCCCCGGCGGAGATACGCAGTATTTT.

The chain employs TRBV10-1 and TRBJ2-7; 8 bases are a match to TRBD1. CDR1 is WNHNN and CDR2 is SYGVQD in the germline V gene (reference sequence). This CDR3 has 16 amino acids. The V gene end was trimmed by 2 bases and the J gene end by 10 bases; junction bases not matched to a gene: 16. CDR3 in DNA: TGCGCCAGCAGTGAGGGGGGTCGGGACAGGACAATCCAACAGTACTTC. Protein product: CASSEGGRDRTIQQYF.

The V call is TRBV11-2, the J call TRBJ1-2; possible D gene TRBD1, 6 bases. Germline V gene sequence: CDR1 SGHAT, CDR2 FQNNGV. This CDR3 comprises 15 residues. V was trimmed by 1 base and J by 6 bases, leaving 15 bases between them. The CDR3 nucleotides are TGTGCCAGCAGCTTAGTTCCGGGCAGGGGTAATGGCTACACCTTC. This gives the protein CASSLVPGRGNGYTF.

The rearrangement joins TRBV6-1 to TRBJ2-5; tentative D call: TRBD2 (6 bases). This CDR3 is 14 amino acids long. Per the germline V gene, CDR1 is MNHNS and CDR2 is SASEGT. The germline V and J ends were trimmed by 2 bases and 5 bases, with 12 bases remaining between them. This CDR3 is CASSERRAPETQYF. CDR3 DNA: TGTGCCAGCAGTGAAAGGAGGGCCCCCGAGACCCAGTACTTC.

V and J are TRBV3-1 (or the pseudogene TRBV3-2) and TRBJ2-3; 9 positions agree with TRBD2. Germline loops: CDR1 LGHDT, CDR2 YNNKEL (reference sequence). The CDR3 extends over 19 amino acids. J was trimmed by 5 bases and V by 0 bases; bases with no gene match: 15. CDR3 amino acids: CASSQDGLQSGGRRDTQYF. The CDR3 region has the DNA TGTGCCAGCAGCCAAGATGGGCTGCAGAGCGGGGGGCGTAGAGATACGCAGTATTTT.

The V gene is TRBV5-4, the J gene TRBJ2-7; a possible D gene is TRBD2 (6 bases). With 0 bases removed from V and 0 bases from J, the gap between germline ends came to 10 bases. The CDR3 sequence is 15 residues long. The germline V gene has CDR1 SGHNT and CDR2 YYREEE (reference sequence). The CDR3 bases are TGTGCCAGCAGCTTGGCCTTCGGGGGCTCCTACGAGCAGTACTTC. It encodes CASSLAFGGSYEQYF.

This clone occurred a few times. The rearrangement uses TRBV2 and TRBJ1-1; D gene ambiguous. CDR1 and CDR2 (germline): SNHLY, FYNNEI. Between the trimmed V and J ends, which lost 7 bases and 1 base, there was a span of 13 bases. This CDR3 comprises 14 residues. CDR3 nucleotide sequence: TGTGCCAGCAAGTCGGTCACCCGGAACACTGAAGCTTTCTTT. Translated: CASKSVTRNTEAFF.

This sequence joins TRBV18 and TRBJ2-5, with a tentative D call TRBD1 (5 bases). The CDR3 covers 14 residues. V shed 6 bases and J shed 1 base, with 12 bases lying between them. Germline lookup yields CDR1 KGHSH and CDR2 LQKENI. CDR3 sequence reads: CASSRGRGQETQYF. CDR3 coding DNA: TGTGCCAGCTCTAGAGGTAGGGGCCAAGAGACCCAGTACTTC.

V gene TRBV11-2 combines with J gene TRBJ2-7; D is possibly TRBD2 (5 bases). The CDR3 extends over 14 amino acids. Germline CDR1 is SGHAT and CDR2 is FQNNGV. Trimming cost V 1 base and J 0 bases, with 7 bases left between them. The CDR3, as DNA: TGTGCCAGCAGCTTAGGAGGGTTCTCCTACGAGCAGTACTTC. Its protein is CASSLGGFSYEQYF.